This T cell receptor (beta chain) comes out of a study of Ad26.COV2.S vaccination and SARS-CoV-2 variants. About the study: Administration of Ad26.COV2.S was intramuscular, either once or twice 56 days apart.

TCRdb's table, derived via immunoSEQ multiplex PCR, lists solely in-frame clones and lacks some. The data show roughly 330,000 clones, 75% to 90% seen once. Treatment in this sample: approximately 18 received Ad26.COV2.S at low or high dose, single or two shots; 5 received placebo; per-sample allocation not given. Vaccine and placebo recipients were sampled on day 63 after the first injection. Donor was an adult aged 18-55 years in Boston. SARS-CoV-2 spike from the Wuhan strain was encoded by the vaccine, an Ad26 vector. For this clone: Its antigen remains unidentified.

Notes on the study in general: People given the vaccine had a wider spike-specific TCR breadth than placebo recipients did.

V lost 3 bases and J 8 bases, leaving 10 bases between the germline ends. The CDR3 loop spans 13 amino acids. The chain employs TRBV12-3 or TRBV12-4 and TRBJ2-2; D possibly corresponds to TRBD1 (5 bases). This receptor was obtained from a person aged 18-60 years who received the Ad26.COV2.S COVID-19 vaccine or a placebo. The sample in question was peripheral blood, obtained in a trial of Ad26.COV2.S vaccine versus placebo. The CDR3 sequence: CASSFRAPGELFF. CDR3 sequence (DNA): TGTGCCAGCAGTTTCAGGGCCCCGGGGGAGCTGTTTTTT.